The T cell receptor (beta chain) described here comes from a study of T cell responses to AZD1222 COVID-19 vaccine. Study outcomes and limitations: There were repertoire samples only from the period after the peak T cell response. Of spike-specific TCRs, nearly half reportedly target regions left unmutated in variants. Baseline seropositivity characterized only six or seven AZD1222 recipients.

Sequencing used immunoSEQ multiplex PCR; TCRdb keeps in-frame clones, though not all of them. The data show approximately 140,000 clones, with roughly nine tenths seen just once and roughly 10% held by the top ten. Points on this clone: Its antigen remains unknown.

Trimming removed 1 base from V and 2 bases from J; junction bases left unmatched: 6. CDR1 is SEHNR, CDR2 FQNEAQ, per germline (reference sequence). CDR3 length: 16 residues. The chain is built from TRBV7-9 and TRBJ1-1, with TRBD1 matching 8 bases. Sequencing used peripheral blood, obtained 28 days after the second AZD1222 dose. This clonotype was sampled from an adult who received the AZD1222 COVID-19 vaccine. CDR3 nucleotides: TGTGCCAGCAGCTTAGGTATGGGACAGGAAAACACTGAAGCTTTCTTT. It yields the protein CASSLGMGQENTEAFF.